This is a list of T cell receptor beta chains from one sample in a study of CD8 T cells in Susac syndrome. TCRdb re-analysed the immunoSEQ multiplex PCR reads in MiXCR, keeping a single row per CDR3 protein. The table lists approximately 200,000 distinct CDR3 sequences, approximately 95% of them singletons. The sequenced sample consisted of CD4+ T cells from PBMCs. These receptors were obtained from a human donor with multiple sclerosis. Both conserved end residues are part of each CDR3. A D gene is named only where the DNA matches it firmly. Clone size is shown for a subset of rows, as once, few, many or a class of expanded clone.

v_call	clone_size	d_call	cdr3_length	j_call	cdr3_aa	cdr3_nt
TRBV25-1	once	NA	14	TRBJ1-2	CASSESGAGYGYTF	TGTGCCAGCAGTGAAAGCGGGGCGGGGTATGGCTACACCTTC
TRBV2	NA	NA	14	TRBJ1-1	CASSVFQEVTEAFF	TGTGCCAGCAGTGTATTTCAAGAGGTCACTGAAGCTTTCTTT
TRBV11-2	NA	NA	14	TRBJ2-5	CASSLAQAQETQYF	TGTGCCAGCAGCTTAGCACAGGCGCAAGAGACCCAGTACTTC
TRBV20-1	once	NA	18	TRBJ2-5	CSASLLGPGTARKETQYF	TGCAGTGCTAGCCTCTTAGGTCCCGGGACGGCGAGAAAAGAGACCCAGTACTTC
TRBV20-1	NA	NA	11	TRBJ2-3	CRTEEPDTQYF	TGCAGGACGGAGGAGCCAGATACGCAGTATTTT
TRBV4-1	NA	NA	17	TRBJ1-5	CASSQSRVQGLNQPQHF	TGCGCCAGCAGCCAAAGTAGGGTCCAGGGCCTAAATCAGCCCCAGCATTTT
TRBV2	NA	NA	12	TRBJ1-1	CASSGGSNEAFF	TGTGCCAGCAGTGGAGGGTCCAATGAAGCTTTCTTT
TRBV20-1	NA	TRBD2	14	TRBJ2-1	CSALGGRDNNEQFF	TGCAGTGCCCTGGGAGGGAGAGATAACAATGAGCAGTTCTTC
TRBV20-1	NA	TRBD1	15	TRBJ2-7	CSAPRGDRGTYEQYF	TGCAGTGCTCCCCGGGGGGACAGGGGAACCTACGAGCAGTACTTC
TRBV29-1	NA	NA	13	TRBJ2-2	CSVEVGNTGELFF	TGCAGCGTTGAAGTGGGGAACACCGGGGAGCTGTTTTTT